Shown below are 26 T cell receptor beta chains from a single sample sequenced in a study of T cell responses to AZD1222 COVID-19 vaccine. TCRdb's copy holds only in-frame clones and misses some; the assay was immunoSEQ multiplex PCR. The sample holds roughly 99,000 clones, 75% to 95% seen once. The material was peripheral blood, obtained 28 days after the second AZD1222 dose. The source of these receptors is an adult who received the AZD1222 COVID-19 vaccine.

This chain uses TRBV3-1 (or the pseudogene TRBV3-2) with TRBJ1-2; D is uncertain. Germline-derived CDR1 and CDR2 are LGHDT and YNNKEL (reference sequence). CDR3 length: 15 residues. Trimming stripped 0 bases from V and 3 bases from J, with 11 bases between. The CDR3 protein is CASSQDLRLYYGYTF. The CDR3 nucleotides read TGTGCCAGCAGCCAAGATCTGAGACTCTACTATGGCTACACCTTC.

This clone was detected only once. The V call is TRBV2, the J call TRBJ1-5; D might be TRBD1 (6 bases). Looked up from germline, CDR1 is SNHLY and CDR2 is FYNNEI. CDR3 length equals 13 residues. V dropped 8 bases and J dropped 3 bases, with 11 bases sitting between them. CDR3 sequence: CASRDRTNQPQHF. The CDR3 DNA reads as TGTGCCAGCCGAGACAGGACCAATCAGCCCCAGCATTTT.

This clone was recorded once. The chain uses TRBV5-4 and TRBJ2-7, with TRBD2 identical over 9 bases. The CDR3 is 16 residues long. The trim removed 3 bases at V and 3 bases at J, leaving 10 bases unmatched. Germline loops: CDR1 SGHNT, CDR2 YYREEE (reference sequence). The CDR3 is CASSYSGRTQIYEQYF. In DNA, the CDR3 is TGTGCCAGCAGCTATAGCGGGAGAACACAGATCTACGAGCAGTACTTC.

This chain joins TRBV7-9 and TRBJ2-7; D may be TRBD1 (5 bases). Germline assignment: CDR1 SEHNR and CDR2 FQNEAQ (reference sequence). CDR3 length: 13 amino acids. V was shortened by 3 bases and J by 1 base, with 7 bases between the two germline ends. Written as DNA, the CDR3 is TGTGCCAGCAGCTTGGACATTTCCTACGAGCAGTACTTC. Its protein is CASSLDISYEQYF.

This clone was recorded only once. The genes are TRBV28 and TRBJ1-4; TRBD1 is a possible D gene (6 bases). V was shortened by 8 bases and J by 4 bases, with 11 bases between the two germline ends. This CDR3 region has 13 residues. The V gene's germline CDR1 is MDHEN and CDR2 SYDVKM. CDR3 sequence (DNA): TGTGCCAGCGGGAAACAGGGTAATGAAAAACTGTTTTTT. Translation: CASGKQGNEKLFF.

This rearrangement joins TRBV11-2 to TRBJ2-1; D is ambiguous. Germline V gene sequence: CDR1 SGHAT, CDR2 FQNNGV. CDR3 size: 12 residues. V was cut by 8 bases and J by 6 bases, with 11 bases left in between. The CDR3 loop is CASAGRTNEQFF. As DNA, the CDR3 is TGTGCCAGCGCCGGGCGCACCAATGAGCAGTTCTTC.

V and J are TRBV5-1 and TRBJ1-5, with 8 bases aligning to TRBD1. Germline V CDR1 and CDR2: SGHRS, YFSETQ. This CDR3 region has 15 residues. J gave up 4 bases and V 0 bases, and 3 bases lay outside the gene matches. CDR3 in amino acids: CASSLGTGRNQPQHF. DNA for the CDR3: TGCGCCAGCAGCTTGGGGACAGGGAGAAATCAGCCCCAGCATTTT.

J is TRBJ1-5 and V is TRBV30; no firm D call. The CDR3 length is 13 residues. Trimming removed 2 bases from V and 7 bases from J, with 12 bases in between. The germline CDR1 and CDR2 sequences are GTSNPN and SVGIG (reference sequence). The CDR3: CAWSLARGQPQHF. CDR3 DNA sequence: TGTGCCTGGAGTCTGGCGCGGGGACAGCCCCAGCATTTT.

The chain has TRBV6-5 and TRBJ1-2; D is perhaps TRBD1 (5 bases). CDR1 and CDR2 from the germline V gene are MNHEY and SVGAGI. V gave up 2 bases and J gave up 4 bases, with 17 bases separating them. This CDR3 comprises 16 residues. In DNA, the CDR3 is TGTGCCAGCAGTTACGTTTTCCCAGGGTCGGGCTATGGCTACACCTTC. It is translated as CASSYVFPGSGYGYTF.

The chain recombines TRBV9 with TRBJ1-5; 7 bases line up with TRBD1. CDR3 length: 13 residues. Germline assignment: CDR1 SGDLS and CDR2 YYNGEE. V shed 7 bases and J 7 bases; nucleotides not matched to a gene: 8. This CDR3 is CASGTGTAQPQHF. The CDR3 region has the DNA TGTGCCAGCGGAACCGGGACAGCCCAGCCCCAGCATTTT.

The CDR3 reads CASSLDSSSSGYTF. CDR3 nucleotide sequence: TGTGCCAGCAGCTTAGACTCCTCCTCCAGTGGCTACACCTTC. The rearrangement joins TRBV7-8 to TRBJ1-2; D gene ambiguous. Germline-derived CDR1 and CDR2 are SGHVS and FQNEAQ. The CDR3 runs to 14 residues. Trimming took 1 base from V and 7 from J, leaving 13 bases between them. The entire variable domain, with the rest obtained from reference TRBV7-8 and TRBJ1-2, is as follows: GAGVSQSPRYKVAKRGQDVALRCDPISGHVSLFWYQQALGQGPEFLTYFQNEAQLDKSGLPSDRFFAERPEGSVSTLKIQRTQQEDSAVYLCASSLDSSSSGYTFGSGTRLTVV.

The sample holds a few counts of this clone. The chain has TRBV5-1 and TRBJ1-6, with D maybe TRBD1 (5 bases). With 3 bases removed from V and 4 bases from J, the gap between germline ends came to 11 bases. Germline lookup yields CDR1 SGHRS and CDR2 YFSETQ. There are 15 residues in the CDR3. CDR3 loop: CASSWSWGYNSPLHF. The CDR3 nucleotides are TGCGCCAGCAGCTGGTCTTGGGGGTATAATTCACCCCTCCACTTT.

The CDR3 is CASSLRQGPGYTF. CDR3 bases: TGCGCCAGCAGCCTTCGACAGGGGCCTGGCTACACCTTC. V is TRBV5-1 and J is TRBJ1-2; 8 nucleotides align to TRBD1. The junction had 6 bases not matched to a gene; V was cut back by 4 bases and J by 7 bases. CDR3 size: 13 residues. Looked up from germline, CDR1 is SGHRS and CDR2 is YFSETQ.

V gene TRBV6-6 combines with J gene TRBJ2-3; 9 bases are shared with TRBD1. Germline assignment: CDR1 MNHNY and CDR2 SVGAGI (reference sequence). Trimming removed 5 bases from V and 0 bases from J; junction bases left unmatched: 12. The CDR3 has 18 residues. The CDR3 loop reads CASSPQGAFRMSTDTQYF. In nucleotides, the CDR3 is TGTGCCAGCAGTCCACAGGGGGCGTTTAGAATGAGCACAGATACGCAGTATTTT.

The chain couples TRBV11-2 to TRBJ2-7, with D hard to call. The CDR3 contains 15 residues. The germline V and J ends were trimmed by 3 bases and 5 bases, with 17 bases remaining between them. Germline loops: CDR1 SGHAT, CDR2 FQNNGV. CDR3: CASSLVGSFGDEQYF. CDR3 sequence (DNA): TGTGCCAGCAGCTTGGTGGGATCCTTCGGTGACGAGCAGTACTTC.

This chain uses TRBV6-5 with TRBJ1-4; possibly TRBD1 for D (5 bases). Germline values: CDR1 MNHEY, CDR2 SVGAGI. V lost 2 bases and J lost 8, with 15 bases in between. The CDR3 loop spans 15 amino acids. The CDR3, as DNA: TGTGCCAGCAGTTACGGGGGGATGCTCCTAGAAAAACTGTTTTTT. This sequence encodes CASSYGGMLLEKLFF.

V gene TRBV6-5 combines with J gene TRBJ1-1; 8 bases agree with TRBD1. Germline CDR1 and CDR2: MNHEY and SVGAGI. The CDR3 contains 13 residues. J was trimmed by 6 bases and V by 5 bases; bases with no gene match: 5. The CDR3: CASSREGQAEAFF. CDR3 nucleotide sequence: TGTGCCAGCAGTAGAGAGGGACAGGCTGAAGCTTTCTTT.

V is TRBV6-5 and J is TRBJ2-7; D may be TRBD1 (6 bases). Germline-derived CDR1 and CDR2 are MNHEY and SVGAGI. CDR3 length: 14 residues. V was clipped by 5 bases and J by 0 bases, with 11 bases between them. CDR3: CASSMRQASYEQYF. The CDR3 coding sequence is TGTGCCAGCAGTATGCGACAGGCCTCCTACGAGCAGTACTTC.

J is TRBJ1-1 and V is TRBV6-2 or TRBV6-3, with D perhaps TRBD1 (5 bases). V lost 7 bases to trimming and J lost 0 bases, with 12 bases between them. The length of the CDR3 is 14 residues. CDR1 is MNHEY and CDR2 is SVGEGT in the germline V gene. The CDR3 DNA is TGTGCCAGCACCCCGGGACTGTTGAACACTGAAGCTTTCTTT. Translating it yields CASTPGLLNTEAFF.

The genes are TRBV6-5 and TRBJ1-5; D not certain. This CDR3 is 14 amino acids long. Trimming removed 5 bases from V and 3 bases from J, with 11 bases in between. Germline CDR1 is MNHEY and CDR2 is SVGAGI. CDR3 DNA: TGTGCCAGCAGTATGACGGGTTTCAATCAGCCCCAGCATTTT. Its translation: CASSMTGFNQPQHF.

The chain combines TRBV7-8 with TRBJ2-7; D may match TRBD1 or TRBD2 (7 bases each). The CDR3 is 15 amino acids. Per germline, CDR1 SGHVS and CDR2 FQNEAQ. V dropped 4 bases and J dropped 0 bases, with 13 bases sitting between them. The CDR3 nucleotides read TGTGCCAGCAGCTGGGGGGGACAGACCTCCTACGAGCAGTACTTC. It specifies CASSWGGQTSYEQYF.

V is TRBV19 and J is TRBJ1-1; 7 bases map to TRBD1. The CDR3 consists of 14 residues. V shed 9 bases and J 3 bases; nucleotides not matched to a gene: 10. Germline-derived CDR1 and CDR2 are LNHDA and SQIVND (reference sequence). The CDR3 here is CASGRGRRDTEAFF. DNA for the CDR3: TGTGCCAGCGGGAGGGGGCGCAGGGACACTGAAGCTTTCTTT. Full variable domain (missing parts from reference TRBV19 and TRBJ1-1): DGGITQSPKYLFRKEGQNVTLSCEQNLNHDAMYWYRQDPGQGLRLIYYSQIVNDFQKGDIAEGYSVSREKKESFPLTVTSAQKNPTAFYLCASGRGRRDTEAFFGQGTRLTVV.

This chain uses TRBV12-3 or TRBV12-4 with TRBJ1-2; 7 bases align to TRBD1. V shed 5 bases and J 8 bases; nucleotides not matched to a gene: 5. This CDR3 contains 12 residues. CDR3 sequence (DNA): TGTGCCAGCAGTCTAACAGGGGTCGGCTACACCTTC. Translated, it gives CASSLTGVGYTF.

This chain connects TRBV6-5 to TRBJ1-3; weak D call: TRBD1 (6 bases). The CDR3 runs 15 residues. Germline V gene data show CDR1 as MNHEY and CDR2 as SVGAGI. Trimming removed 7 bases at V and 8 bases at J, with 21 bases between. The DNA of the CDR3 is TGTGCCAGCAATAACAGGGCAACCACGGGGGACACCATATATTTT. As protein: CASNNRATTGDTIYF.

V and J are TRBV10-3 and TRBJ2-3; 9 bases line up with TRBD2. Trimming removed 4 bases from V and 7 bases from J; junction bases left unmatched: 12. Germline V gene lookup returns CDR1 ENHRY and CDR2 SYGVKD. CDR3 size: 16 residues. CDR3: CAISGEAGGPTYTQYF. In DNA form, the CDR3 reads TGTGCCATCAGTGGAGAAGCGGGGGGACCCACCTATACGCAGTATTTT.

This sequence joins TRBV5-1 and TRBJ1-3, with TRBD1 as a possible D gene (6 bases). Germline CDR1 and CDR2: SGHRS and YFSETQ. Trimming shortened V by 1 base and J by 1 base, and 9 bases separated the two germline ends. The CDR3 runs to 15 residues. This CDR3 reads CASSLQGQSGNTIYF. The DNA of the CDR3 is TGCGCCAGCAGCTTGCAGGGGCAGTCTGGAAACACCATATATTTT.